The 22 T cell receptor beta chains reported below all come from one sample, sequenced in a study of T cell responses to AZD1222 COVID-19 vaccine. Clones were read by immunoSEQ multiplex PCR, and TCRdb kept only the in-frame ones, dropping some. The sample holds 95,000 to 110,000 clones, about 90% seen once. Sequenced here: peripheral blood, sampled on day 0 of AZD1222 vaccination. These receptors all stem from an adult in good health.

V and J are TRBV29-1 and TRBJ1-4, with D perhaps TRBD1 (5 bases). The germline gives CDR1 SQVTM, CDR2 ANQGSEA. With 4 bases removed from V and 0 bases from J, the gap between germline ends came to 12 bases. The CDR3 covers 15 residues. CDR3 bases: TGCAGCGTTGGGGACCCAACTGCAACTAATGAAAAACTGTTTTTT. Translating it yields CSVGDPTATNEKLFF.

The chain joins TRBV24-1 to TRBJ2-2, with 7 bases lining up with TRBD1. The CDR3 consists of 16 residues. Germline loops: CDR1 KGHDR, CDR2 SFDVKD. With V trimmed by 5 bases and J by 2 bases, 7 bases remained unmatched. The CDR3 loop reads CATSGWQGDNTGELFF. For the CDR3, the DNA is TGTGCCACCAGTGGGTGGCAGGGGGACAACACCGGGGAGCTGTTTTTT.

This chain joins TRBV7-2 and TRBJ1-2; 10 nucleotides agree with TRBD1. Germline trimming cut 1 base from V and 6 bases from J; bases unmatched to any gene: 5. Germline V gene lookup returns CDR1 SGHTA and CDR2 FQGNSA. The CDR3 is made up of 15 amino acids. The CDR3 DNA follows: TGTGCCAGCAGCTTAGGGGACAGGGGTCGGCATGGCTACACCTTC. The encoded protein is CASSLGDRGRHGYTF.

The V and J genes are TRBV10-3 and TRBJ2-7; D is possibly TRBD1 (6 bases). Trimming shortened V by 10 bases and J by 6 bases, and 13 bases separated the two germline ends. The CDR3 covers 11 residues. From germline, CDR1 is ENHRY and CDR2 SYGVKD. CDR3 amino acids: CATALGGEQYF. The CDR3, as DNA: TGTGCCACGGCCTTAGGGGGCGAGCAGTACTTC.

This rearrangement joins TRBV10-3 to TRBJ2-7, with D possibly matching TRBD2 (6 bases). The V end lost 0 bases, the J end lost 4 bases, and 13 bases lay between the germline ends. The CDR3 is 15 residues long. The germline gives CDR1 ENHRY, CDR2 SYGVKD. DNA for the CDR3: TGTGCCATCAGTGAGTCTGGGGGGTCCGGATACGAGCAGTACTTC. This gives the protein CAISESGGSGYEQYF.

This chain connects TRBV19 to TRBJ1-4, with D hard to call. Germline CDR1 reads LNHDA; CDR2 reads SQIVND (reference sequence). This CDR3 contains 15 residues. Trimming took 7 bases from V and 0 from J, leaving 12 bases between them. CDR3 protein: CASTHQATTNEKLFF. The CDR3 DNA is TGTGCCAGTACCCACCAAGCCACAACTAATGAAAAACTGTTTTTT. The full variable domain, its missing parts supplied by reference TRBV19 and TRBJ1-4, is DGGITQSPKYLFRKEGQNVTLSCEQNLNHDAMYWYRQDPGQGLRLIYYSQIVNDFQKGDIAEGYSVSREKKESFPLTVTSAQKNPTAFYLCASTHQATTNEKLFFGSGTQLSVL.

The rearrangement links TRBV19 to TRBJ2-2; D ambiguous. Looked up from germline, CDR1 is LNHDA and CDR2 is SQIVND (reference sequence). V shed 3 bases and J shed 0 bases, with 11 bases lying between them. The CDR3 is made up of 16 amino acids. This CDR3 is CASSILARANTGELFF. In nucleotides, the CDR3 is TGTGCCAGTAGTATTTTGGCTAGGGCGAACACCGGGGAGCTGTTTTTT. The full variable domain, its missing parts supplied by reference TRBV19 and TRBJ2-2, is DGGITQSPKYLFRKEGQNVTLSCEQNLNHDAMYWYRQDPGQGLRLIYYSQIVNDFQKGDIAEGYSVSREKKESFPLTVTSAQKNPTAFYLCASSILARANTGELFFGEGSRLTVL.

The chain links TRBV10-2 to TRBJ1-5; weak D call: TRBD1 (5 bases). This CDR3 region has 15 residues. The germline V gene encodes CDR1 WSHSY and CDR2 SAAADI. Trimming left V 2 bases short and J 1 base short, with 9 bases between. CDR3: CASSERRGSNQPQHF. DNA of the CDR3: TGCGCCAGCAGTGAGCGGCGGGGGAGCAATCAGCCCCAGCATTTT.

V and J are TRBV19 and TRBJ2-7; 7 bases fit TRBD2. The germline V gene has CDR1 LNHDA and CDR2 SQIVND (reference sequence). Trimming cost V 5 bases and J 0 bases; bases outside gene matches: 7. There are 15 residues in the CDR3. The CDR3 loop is CASSDQWTSSYEQYF. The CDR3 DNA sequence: TGTGCCAGTAGTGACCAGTGGACTAGCTCCTACGAGCAGTACTTC. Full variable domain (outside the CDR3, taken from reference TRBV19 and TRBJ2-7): DGGITQSPKYLFRKEGQNVTLSCEQNLNHDAMYWYRQDPGQGLRLIYYSQIVNDFQKGDIAEGYSVSREKKESFPLTVTSAQKNPTAFYLCASSDQWTSSYEQYFGPGTRLTVT.

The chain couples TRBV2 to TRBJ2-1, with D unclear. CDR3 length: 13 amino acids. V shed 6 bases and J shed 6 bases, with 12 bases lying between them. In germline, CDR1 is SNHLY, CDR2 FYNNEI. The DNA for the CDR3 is TGTGCCAGCAGCTCCCGGCTGGGCAATGAGCAGTTCTTC. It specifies CASSSRLGNEQFF.

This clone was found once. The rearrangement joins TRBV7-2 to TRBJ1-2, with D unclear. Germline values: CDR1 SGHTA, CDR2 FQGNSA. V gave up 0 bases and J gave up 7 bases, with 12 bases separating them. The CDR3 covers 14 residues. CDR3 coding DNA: TGTGCCAGCAGCTTAGCGAATATGGGCTTTGGCTACACCTTC. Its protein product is CASSLANMGFGYTF.

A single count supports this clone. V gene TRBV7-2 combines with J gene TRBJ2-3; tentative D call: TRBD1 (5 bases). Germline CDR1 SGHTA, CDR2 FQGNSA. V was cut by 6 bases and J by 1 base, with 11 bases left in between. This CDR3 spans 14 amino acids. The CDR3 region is CASSSTRGTDTQYF. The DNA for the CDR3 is TGTGCCAGCAGTTCCACCAGGGGCACAGATACGCAGTATTTT.

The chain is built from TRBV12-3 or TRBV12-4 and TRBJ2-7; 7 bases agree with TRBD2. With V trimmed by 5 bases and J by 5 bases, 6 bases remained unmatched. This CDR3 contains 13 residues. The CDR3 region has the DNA TGTGCCAGCAGTCCGGGACTAACCCACGAGCAGTACTTC. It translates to CASSPGLTHEQYF.

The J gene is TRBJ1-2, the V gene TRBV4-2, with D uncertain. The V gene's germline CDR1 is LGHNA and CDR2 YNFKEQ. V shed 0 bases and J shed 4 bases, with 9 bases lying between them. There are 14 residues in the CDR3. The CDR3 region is CASSQEGAGYGYTF. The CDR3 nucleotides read TGTGCCAGCAGCCAAGAAGGCGCCGGCTATGGCTACACCTTC.

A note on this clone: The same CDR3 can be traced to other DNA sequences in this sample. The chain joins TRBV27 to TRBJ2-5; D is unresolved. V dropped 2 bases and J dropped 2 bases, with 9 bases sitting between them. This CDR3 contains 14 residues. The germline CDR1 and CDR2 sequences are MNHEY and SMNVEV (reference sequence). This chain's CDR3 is CASSLKSVQETQYF. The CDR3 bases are TGTGCCAGCAGTTTAAAAAGCGTTCAAGAGACCCAGTACTTC.

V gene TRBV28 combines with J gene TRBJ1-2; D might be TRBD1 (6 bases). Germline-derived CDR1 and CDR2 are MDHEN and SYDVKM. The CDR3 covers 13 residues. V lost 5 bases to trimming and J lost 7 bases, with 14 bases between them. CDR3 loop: CASSLGTQGGYTF. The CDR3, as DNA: TGTGCCAGCAGTCTCGGGACACAGGGTGGCTACACCTTC.

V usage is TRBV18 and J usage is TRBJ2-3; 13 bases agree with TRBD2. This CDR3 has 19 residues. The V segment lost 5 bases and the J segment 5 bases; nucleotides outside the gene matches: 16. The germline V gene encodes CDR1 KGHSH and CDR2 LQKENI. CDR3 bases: TGTGCCAGCTCATCGTGGTCCTCCGGGACTAGCGGGATGATAGATACGCAGTATTTT. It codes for CASSSWSSGTSGMIDTQYF.

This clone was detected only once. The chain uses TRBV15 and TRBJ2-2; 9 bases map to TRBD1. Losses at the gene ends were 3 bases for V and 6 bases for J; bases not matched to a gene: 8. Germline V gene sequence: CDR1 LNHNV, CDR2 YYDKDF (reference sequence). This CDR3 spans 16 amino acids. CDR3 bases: TGTGCCACCAGCAGGTACCGGGACAGGGATCCCGGGGAGCTGTTTTTT. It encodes CATSRYRDRDPGELFF.

The CDR3 spells CASSPTGGMVGYTF. CDR3 bases: TGTGCCAGCAGCCCGACAGGGGGAATGGTGGGCTACACCTTC. The V and J genes are TRBV2 and TRBJ1-2, with TRBD1 matching 9 bases. The CDR3 covers 14 residues. CDR1 and CDR2 from the germline V gene are SNHLY and FYNNEI. V lost 6 bases, J lost 8 bases, and 10 bases stayed unmatched.

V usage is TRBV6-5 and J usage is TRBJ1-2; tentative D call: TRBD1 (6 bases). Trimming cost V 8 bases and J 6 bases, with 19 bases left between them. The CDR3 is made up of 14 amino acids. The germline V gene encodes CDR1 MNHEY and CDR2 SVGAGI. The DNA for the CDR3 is TGTGCCAGCGTGATGAGACAGGAGTCTGATGGCTACACCTTC. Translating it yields CASVMRQESDGYTF.

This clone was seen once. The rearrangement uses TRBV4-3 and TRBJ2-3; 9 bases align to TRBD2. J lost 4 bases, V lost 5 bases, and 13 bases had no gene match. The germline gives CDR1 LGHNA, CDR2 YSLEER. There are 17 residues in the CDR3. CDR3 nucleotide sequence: TGCGCCAGCAGCAGGGGACTAGCAGCCATCTACCCAGATACGCAGTATTTT. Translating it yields CASSRGLAAIYPDTQYF.

The CDR3 DNA is TGTGCCAGCAGCTTAAAACGCACCGGGGAGCTGTTTTTT. The encoded protein is CASSLKRTGELFF. The J gene is TRBJ2-2, the V gene TRBV7-8; D unresolved. V lost 2 bases to trimming and J lost 4 bases, with 5 bases between them. Germline V gene data show CDR1 as SGHVS and CDR2 as FQNEAQ. CDR3 length: 13 amino acids. Looking up the rest from reference TRBV7-8 and TRBJ2-2 gives the full variable domain: GAGVSQSPRYKVAKRGQDVALRCDPISGHVSLFWYQQALGQGPEFLTYFQNEAQLDKSGLPSDRFFAERPEGSVSTLKIQRTQQEDSAVYLCASSLKRTGELFFGEGSRLTVL.